This T cell receptor (beta chain) is drawn from a study of PD-L1 blockade in urothelial cancer. Study summary: Analyses used blood from 3 weeks (second dose) and 6 weeks after treatment start.

The investigators introduced synthetic TCR analog templates into each PCR as spikes. Profiled with immunoSEQ multiplex PCR; TCRdb holds only in-frame clones, not every one. There are around 69,000 clones in the sample; about 91% occur only once, and around 0.9% lies in the top ten. Regarding time point: peripheral blood 6 weeks after treatment start. The patients' disease, urothelial carcinoma, was locally advanced or metastatic. CDR1 and CDR2 from the germline V gene are MNHEY and SMNVEV (reference sequence). The V end lost 6 bases, the J end lost 2 bases, and 17 bases lay between the germline ends. The CDR3 is made up of 15 amino acids. This clone showed up just once. Its antigen is unidentified. General study findings and limits: Tumor-associated clones in blood expanded more at 3 weeks in durable-benefit patients.

This sample comprised PBMCs, obtained around atezolizumab (anti-PD-L1) treatment. The TCR sequence derives from a woman at least 80 years old with urothelial cancer. The V call is TRBV27, the J call TRBJ2-7; D perhaps matches TRBD1 (6 bases). CDR3 amino acids: CASSQNIGGTYEQYF. The DNA for the CDR3 is TGTGCCAGCAGCCAAAATATAGGGGGTACCTACGAGCAGTACTTC.